The T cell receptor (beta chain) under discussion was sequenced for a study of Ad26.COV2.S vaccination and SARS-CoV-2 variants. Study findings and constraints: Relative to placebo recipients, vaccine recipients exhibited elevated spike-specific TCR breadth.

Treatment of the sample: roughly 20 received Ad26.COV2.S at low or high dose, single or two shots; roughly 5 received placebo; per-sample allocation not given. Sampling took place 63 days after the first vaccine or placebo injection. The donor's status was that of an adult aged 18-55 years in Boston. V was clipped by 0 bases and J by 6 bases; unmatched bases: 8. The CDR3 covers 16 residues. The germline gives CDR1 SGDLS, CDR2 YYNGEE. The protocol was immunoSEQ multiplex PCR, while the TCRdb copy is restricted to in-frame clones and leaves out a portion. Among about 350,000 clones listed, roughly 89% were seen once. A remark on this clone: Its antigen is as yet unknown.

The clonotype originates from a person between 18 and 65 years old who received the Ad26.COV2.S COVID-19 vaccine or a placebo. The chain joins TRBV9 to TRBJ2-7; 11 bases are shared with TRBD1. Sequenced here: peripheral blood, sampled in a trial of Ad26.COV2.S vaccine versus placebo. The CDR3 spells CASSVGRTGGASEQYF. CDR3 nucleotide sequence: TGTGCCAGCAGCGTAGGAAGGACAGGGGGCGCCTCCGAGCAGTACTTC. Full variable domain (outside the CDR3, taken from reference TRBV9 and TRBJ2-7): DSGVTQTPKHLITATGQRVTLRCSPRSGDLSVYWYQQSLDQGLQFLIQYYNGEERAKGNILERFSAQQFPDLHSELNLSSLELGDSALYFCASSVGRTGGASEQYFGPGTRLTVT.